A selection of T cell receptor beta chains follows, all from one sample in a study of CD8 T cells in ankylosing spondylitis. TCRdb re-called the 5' RACE reads with MiXCR, one entry per CDR3 protein. The table shows about 120,000 distinct CDR3 sequences, with roughly an eighth occurring only once. Specimen: blood, either unsorted or a sorted T cell fraction (not recorded which). These receptors were obtained from a female donor with ankylosing spondylitis or in good health (not recorded which). The CDR3 runs from the conserved cysteine through the conserved F or W. D genes are given only for firm matches. Size tells how often a clone was seen (once, few, many) or the class of an expanded clone, and some rows leave it out.

V,size,D,J,CDR3,DNA
TRBV20-1,few,TRBD2,TRBJ2-5,CSVNLAGGGKTQYF,TGCAGTGTGAACCTAGCGGGGGGGGGAAAGACCCAGTACTTC
TRBV5-1,-,TRBD2,TRBJ2-7,CASRPGTSTDEQYF,TGCGCCAGCAGGCCCGGGACTAGCACCGACGAGCAGTACTTC
TRBV20-1,-,TRBD2,TRBJ2-7,CSARGRAVTGEQYF,TGCAGTGCTAGGGGGAGGGCAGTCACTGGAGAGCAGTACTTC
TRBV30,-,-,TRBJ1-1,CAWAPADTEAFF,TGTGCCTGGGCCCCGGCGGACACTGAAGCTTTCTTT
TRBV20-1,many,-,TRBJ2-2,CSARPRPGIGELFF,TGCAGTGCTAGGCCCCGCCCGGGTATCGGGGAGCTGTTTTTT
TRBV6-2/TRBV6-3,-,-,TRBJ2-5,CASSFDYLKETQYF,TGTGCCAGCAGTTTCGACTATCTGAAAGAGACCCAGTACTTC
TRBV12-3/TRBV12-4,many,-,TRBJ1-1,CASTDNSNTEAFF,TGTGCCAGCACCGACAATTCGAACACTGAAGCTTTCTTT
TRBV11-2,few,TRBD2,TRBJ2-3,CASSLVPSGGPVTDTQYF,TGTGCCAGCAGCTTAGTCCCTAGCGGGGGGCCCGTCACAGATACGCAGTATTTT
TRBV10-2,-,TRBD1,TRBJ1-4,CASTKGQERATNEKLFF,TGCGCCAGCACCAAAGGACAGGAACGAGCAACTAATGAAAAACTGTTTTTT
TRBV7-8,-,-,TRBJ2-1,CTSSLGDANNEQFF,TGTACCAGCAGCTTAGGGGACGCCAACAATGAGCAGTTCTTC
TRBV2,-,-,TRBJ1-5,CASREGPKAQHF,TGTGCCAGCCGTGAGGGCCCGAAGGCCCAGCATTTT
TRBV9,-,TRBD1,TRBJ2-5,CASSEGTANLQETQYF,TGTGCCAGCAGCGAGGGGACAGCCAACCTCCAAGAGACCCAGTACTTC
TRBV7-2,many,-,TRBJ2-5,CASSFNSGQETQYF,TGTGCCAGCAGCTTTAATTCGGGGCAAGAGACCCAGTACTTC
TRBV12-3/TRBV12-4,-,-,TRBJ2-7,CASSFQGTTAYEQYF,TGTGCCAGCAGTTTCCAGGGAACTACAGCCTACGAGCAGTACTTC
TRBV20-1,many,TRBD1,TRBJ1-5,CSATNRGMGNQPQHF,TGCAGTGCAACCAACAGGGGGATGGGCAATCAGCCCCAGCATTTT
TRBV7-2,few,-,TRBJ1-4,CASSLWFTVQGSEKLFF,TGTGCCAGCAGCTTATGGTTCACGGTACAGGGCAGCGAAAAACTGTTTTTT
TRBV29-1,many,-,TRBJ2-3,CSVERDTQYF,TGCAGCGTTGAAAGGGATACGCAGTATTTT
TRBV6-1,-,TRBD1,TRBJ1-5,CASSTRQGYQPQHF,TGTGCCAGCAGCACAAGACAGGGGTATCAGCCCCAGCATTTT
TRBV9,-,TRBD2,TRBJ2-1,CASSAQAGVVYYEQFF,TGTGCCAGCAGCGCCCAAGCGGGAGTGGTGTATTATGAGCAGTTCTTC
TRBV20-1,many,-,TRBJ2-1,CSAAGLRGNEQFF,TGCAGTGCCGCGGGTCTCCGGGGCAATGAGCAGTTCTTC
TRBV7-2,many,-,TRBJ2-5,CASSDSYRPVETQYF,TGTGCCAGCAGCGATTCGTATCGGCCAGTGGAGACCCAGTACTTC
TRBV5-1,-,TRBD2,TRBJ2-7,CASSLGLAPEQYF,TGCGCCAGCAGCTTGGGACTAGCGCCCGAGCAGTACTTC
TRBV7-3,many,-,TRBJ2-3,CASSLFQLSTDTQYF,TGTGCCAGCAGCTTATTCCAGCTTAGCACAGATACGCAGTATTTT
TRBV18,many,-,TRBJ1-1,CASSTGEGTEAFF,TGTGCCAGCTCAACGGGGGAAGGCACTGAAGCTTTCTTT
TRBV20-1,many,-,TRBJ2-3,CSAIERTDTQYF,TGCAGTGCTATAGAGCGCACAGATACGCAGTATTTT
TRBV12-3/TRBV12-4,-,TRBD2,TRBJ2-7,CVSSPQIGSGGSEQYF,TGTGTCAGCAGCCCTCAGATTGGTAGCGGGGGGTCCGAGCAGTACTTC
TRBV5-1,many,TRBD2,TRBJ2-7,CASSLVASGDYEQYF,TGCGCCAGCAGCTTGGTGGCTAGCGGGGATTACGAGCAGTACTTC
TRBV29-1,-,-,TRBJ2-1,CSVELSPTVKFF,TGCAGCGTTGAACTTTCTCCGACTGTTAAGTTCTTC
TRBV11-2,-,TRBD2,TRBJ2-7,CASSRLWRTSTDEQYF,TGTGCCAGCAGTCGACTCTGGAGGACTAGCACTGACGAGCAGTACTTC
TRBV12-3/TRBV12-4,many,-,TRBJ1-1,CASTSGTANTEAFF,TGTGCCAGCACCTCCGGGACGGCGAACACTGAAGCTTTCTTT
TRBV28,few,-,TRBJ1-2,CASSTTGYGYTF,TGTGCCAGCAGTACTACAGGGTATGGCTACACCTTC
TRBV6-5,-,TRBD2,TRBJ2-5,CASSYYPGLAAVQETQYF,TGTGCCAGCAGTTACTACCCGGGACTAGCGGCAGTGCAAGAGACCCAGTACTTC
TRBV12-3/TRBV12-4,many,-,TRBJ1-5,CASSFTDHNQPQHF,TGTGCCAGCAGTTTCACGGATCACAATCAGCCCCAGCATTTT
TRBV6-2/TRBV6-3,-,TRBD2,TRBJ2-1,CASSSNGLAGTYNEQFF,TGTGCCAGCAGTTCAAACGGACTAGCGGGGACCTACAATGAGCAGTTCTTC
TRBV5-1,-,-,TRBJ2-1,CASGQMSYNEQFF,TGCGCCAGCGGACAGATGAGTTACAATGAGCAGTTCTTC
TRBV12-3/TRBV12-4,many,-,TRBJ1-6,CASTPWGDSPLHF,TGTGCCAGCACCCCATGGGGAGATTCACCCCTCCACTTT
TRBV9,-,TRBD2,TRBJ2-7,CASSVDGRAGYEQYF,TGTGCCAGCAGCGTAGACGGGAGGGCCGGCTACGAGCAGTACTTC
TRBV20-1,-,TRBD2,TRBJ2-1,CSARDSRGTSGTFYNEQFF,TGCAGTGCTAGAGACTCCCGAGGGACTAGCGGGACATTTTACAATGAGCAGTTCTTC
TRBV10-3,-,-,TRBJ2-3,CAIGLAPSTDTQYF,TGTGCCATCGGTTTAGCGCCAAGCACAGATACGCAGTATTTT
TRBV4-1,-,TRBD2,TRBJ2-3,CASSQDRLAGVKDTQYF,TGCGCCAGCAGCCAAGATAGATTAGCGGGAGTCAAAGATACGCAGTATTTT
TRBV4-1,many,-,TRBJ2-1,CASSQISLNNEQFF,TGCGCCAGCAGCCAAATATCCCTAAACAATGAGCAGTTCTTC
TRBV18,many,TRBD1,TRBJ1-1,CASSLNPPGQLTEAFF,TGTGCCAGCTCACTCAACCCGCCGGGACAGCTCACTGAAGCTTTCTTT
TRBV5-1,many,-,TRBJ1-1,CASSSLPTFGGIEAFF,TGCGCCAGCAGCTCCTTACCTACATTCGGGGGGATTGAAGCTTTCTTT
TRBV20-1,many,-,TRBJ2-1,CSAIADPGYNEQFF,TGCAGTGCTATCGCAGACCCGGGTTACAATGAGCAGTTCTTC
TRBV28,-,-,TRBJ1-2,CASSLLGRNGYTF,TGTGCCAGCAGCCTTCTGGGGAGAAATGGCTACACCTTC
TRBV15,many,TRBD1,TRBJ2-1,CATSREDRGVYNEQFF,TGTGCCACCAGCAGAGAAGACAGGGGCGTCTACAATGAGCAGTTCTTC
TRBV29-1,few,TRBD1,TRBJ1-2,CSADRRQGGYTF,TGCAGCGCAGACAGGCGACAGGGTGGCTACACCTTC
TRBV29-1,-,TRBD1,TRBJ2-5,CSVESGTGTGSWETQYF,TGCAGCGTTGAATCTGGTACCGGGACAGGGAGTTGGGAGACCCAGTACTTC
TRBV30,-,-,TRBJ2-4,CAWSSGMSKNIQYF,TGTGCCTGGAGCTCAGGGATGTCCAAAAACATTCAGTACTTC
TRBV7-9,-,-,TRBJ2-3,CASSSYGEGPDTQYF,TGTGCCAGCAGCTCCTACGGAGAGGGCCCAGATACGCAGTATTTT
TRBV7-3,many,-,TRBJ2-3,CASSLRAGSTDTQYF,TGTGCCAGCAGCTTAAGGGCGGGAAGCACAGATACGCAGTATTTT
TRBV6-1,-,-,TRBJ1-3,CASGQGAFSGNTIYF,TGTGCCAGCGGGCAAGGGGCTTTCTCTGGAAACACCATATATTTT